One and the same sample provided the 9 T cell receptor beta chains below, sequenced in a study of CD8 T cells in Susac syndrome. Reverse transcription of about 0.45 to 1 ug RNA was performed with random hexamers. TCRdb recomputed calls from the immunoSEQ multiplex PCR reads with MiXCR, one row per CDR3 protein. This table has some 100,000 distinct CDR3 sequences, approximately 95% appearing once. Sequenced material: CD8+ T cells from PBMCs. Receptors originate from a human donor with Susac syndrome.

The gene calls are TRBV19 and TRBJ2-3; TRBD2 might be the D (6 bases). Germline V gene lookup returns CDR1 LNHDA and CDR2 SQIVND (reference sequence). The V end was cut by 5 bases, the J end by 2 bases, with 14 bases between. CDR3 length equals 15 residues. The CDR3 DNA reads TGTGCCAGTAGTCGGGACTGGTCCCACACAGATACGCAGTATTTT. Protein: CASSRDWSHTDTQYF.

This clonotype was counted once. V usage is TRBV6-4 and J usage is TRBJ2-2; the match to TRBD2 covers 7 bases. CDR1 and CDR2 (germline): MRHNA, SNTAGT. The V segment lost 3 bases and the J segment 4 bases; nucleotides outside the gene matches: 2. This CDR3 has 14 amino acids. The CDR3 is CASSERTSTGELFF. The CDR3 coding sequence is TGTGCCAGCAGTGAAAGGACTAGCACCGGGGAGCTGTTTTTT.

This clonotype has a single count. The genes are TRBV15 and TRBJ2-1; 11 nucleotides agree with TRBD2. V shed 5 bases, J shed 4 bases, and the junction held 7 bases outside the gene matches. Germline V lookup: CDR1 LNHNV, CDR2 YYDKDF (reference sequence). The CDR3 consists of 16 residues. In DNA form, the CDR3 reads TGTGCCACCAGCCCCCGGACTAGCGGGTCTTACAATGAGCAGTTCTTC. Translating gives CATSPRTSGSYNEQFF.

There are a few counts of this clonotype. V usage is TRBV27 and J usage is TRBJ1-5; maybe TRBD1 (5 bases). The ends were cut back, 2 bases at V and 2 bases at J, with 7 bases in the middle. The CDR3 has 14 residues. Germline V gene data show CDR1 as MNHEY and CDR2 as SMNVEV (reference sequence). CDR3 DNA: TGTGCCAGCAGTTTAGGGGGGGGCAATCAGCCCCAGCATTTT. As protein: CASSLGGGNQPQHF.

This rearrangement joins TRBV29-1 to TRBJ2-5; 8 bases map to TRBD2. Germline CDR1 reads SQVTM; CDR2 reads ANQGSEA. V was pared by 6 bases and J by 0 bases, with 9 bases of the junction left unmatched. CDR3 size: 15 residues. CDR3 protein: CSVSFLSGNQETQYF. The CDR3, as DNA: TGCAGCGTCTCCTTTCTTAGCGGGAACCAAGAGACCCAGTACTTC. Together with reference TRBV29-1 and TRBJ2-5, the CDR3 gives the full variable domain: SAVISQKPSRDICQRGTSLTIQCQVDSQVTMMFWYRQQPGQSLTLIATANQGSEATYESGFVIDKFPISRPNLTFSTLTVSNMSPEDSSIYLCSVSFLSGNQETQYFGPGTRLLVL.

This sequence joins TRBV27 and TRBJ1-5, with D uncertain. V lost 6 bases, J lost 3 bases, and 9 bases lay in between. The CDR3 runs to 13 residues. Germline V lookup: CDR1 MNHEY, CDR2 SMNVEV (reference sequence). The CDR3 loop reads CASRGGLNQPQHF. The DNA of the CDR3 is TGTGCCAGCAGGGGAGGGCTCAATCAGCCCCAGCATTTT.

V gene TRBV3-1 combines with J gene TRBJ2-5, with no clear D. Germline V gene data show CDR1 as LGHDT and CDR2 as YNNKEL (reference sequence). The V gene lost 1 base and the J gene lost 0 bases, with 9 bases spanning the gap. The CDR3 has 15 amino acids. The CDR3: CASSQGAGHQETQYF. CDR3 sequence (DNA): TGTGCCAGCAGCCAAGGGGCAGGTCACCAAGAGACCCAGTACTTC.

J is TRBJ1-1 and V is TRBV29-1; D remains unclear. Germline assignment: CDR1 SQVTM and CDR2 ANQGSEA. This CDR3 contains 14 residues. Trimming left V 1 base short and J 1 base short, with 10 bases between. This CDR3 reads CSVEVGKENTEAFF. CDR3 in DNA: TGCAGCGTTGAAGTTGGGAAAGAGAACACTGAAGCTTTCTTT.

Only one count was recorded for this clonotype. The J gene is TRBJ2-7, the V gene TRBV7-2, with D perhaps matching TRBD2 (6 bases). The V gene lost 1 base and the J gene lost 0 bases, with 19 bases spanning the gap. The CDR3 is 18 amino acids. Germline CDR1 and CDR2: SGHTA and FQGNSA. The CDR3 here is CASSLDPQTRRDSYEQYF. As DNA, the CDR3 is TGTGCCAGCAGCTTAGATCCTCAGACCCGGAGGGACTCCTACGAGCAGTACTTC.